The present T cell receptor beta chain was sequenced within a study of Graves' ophthalmopathy and Graves' hyperthyroidism. Whole-study results and caveats: Prediction of ophthalmopathy progression reached around 70% sensitivity and under 80% specificity.

In the case of this clonotype: Its antigen is not known.

RNA transcripts served as template for amplifying TCR beta CDR3 sequences. HTBI primers primed a first-round RT-PCR, and a second-round multiplex PCR followed. TCRdb redid the calling of the multiplex PCR reads with MiXCR, one entry per CDR3 protein. The sample gives 650,000 to 900,000 distinct CDR3 sequences, roughly two fifths of which show up once; approximately 43% is in the top ten. CDR1 and CDR2 from the germline V gene are ENHRY and SYGVKD. V trimming: 6 bases; J trimming: 2 bases; junction bases outside the gene matches: 6. The CDR3 has 14 residues. The chain links TRBV10-3 to TRBJ1-2; 7 bases are a match to TRBD1. The specimen was peripheral blood. The TCR sequence derives from an adult man with Graves' ophthalmopathy. CDR3 nucleotides: TGTGCCATCAGCTGGGACAGCCTGAACTATGGCTACACCTTC. Its translation is CAISWDSLNYGYTF.